This T cell receptor beta chain was captured in a study of blood T cell repertoires in COVID-19 (dated by TCRdb to between 2020 and 2021). About the investigation overall: The collaborator samples originated in the United States, Italy and Spain and spanned the acute and convalescent phases of COVID-19. Where HLA class I and class II types were available, the types were taken from metadata supplied by the sample provider, not from assay-based typing. The repertoires were released in a freely available public database meant as a resource for research on the immune response to SARS-CoV-2. Samples were obtained from the ongoing ImmuneRACE study (first 160 participants) and from 1,254 subjects provided by 6 global collaborators. The sample metadata nearly always contained a de-identified subject ID, COVID-19 status, age in years and sex. The material from the prospective study consisted of cDNA or gDNA derived from T cells, B-cell-depleted T cells, or PBMCs. Deeply sampled blood TCRbeta repertoires from subjects exposed to, actively infected with, or recovered from COVID-19 were included in the dataset.

The paper's findings and limits, for the study overall: The amount of clinical and demographic metadata varied by source and participant and was provided uncurated.

One collaborating source in Seattle enrolled patients during active infection and followed them longitudinally through the course of disease. Each collaborating institution followed its own protocols to collect whole blood in K2EDTA tubes. Collaborator samples were shipped for TCRbeta analysis as frozen whole blood, isolated PBMCs, or DNA extracted from either sample type. Germline trimming amounts to 4 bases on V and 1 base on J, with 7 as the count of junction bases outside the gene matches. CDR1 is given as LGHNA and CDR2 as YSLEER, both from the germline V gene. Spanning cysteine to phenylalanine, the CDR3 consists of 18 amino acids. CDR3 DNA is the only sequence kept; it has 54 bases, read in frame from the first base. Remarks on this clone: The specificity of this receptor is unknown. Nothing much larger sits one base from this clone, and base qualities are not available.

The immunoSEQ Assay, a bias-controlled multiplex PCR, was used to amplify TCRbeta CDR3 regions from genomic DNA. For the original study's pipeline: The number of nucleated cells in each sample was estimated from the amplification of reference gene primers within the assay. To quantify the absolute abundance of each unique TCRbeta CDR3 rearrangement, sequence reads were collapsed and filtered. For each sample, productive Simpson clonality was calculated as the square root of Simpson's diversity index over productive rearrangements. This is the immuneACCESS table as TCRdb keeps it, with only in-frame sequences that have V and J called. A part of the clones is gone; compared with another copy, unresolved V genes explain less than half, and the rest is unexplained. The V and J calls and the clone size are those of that table, but D and trimming were determined from the DNA. This sample has roughly 56,000 clones in its table, and about 91% of those were observed once. The biggest ten clones account for approximately 45% of the sample.

Recombination linked TRBV4-3 to TRBJ2-3, with 14 bases aligning to TRBD2. This TCR was recovered from a woman in her fifties or sixties with COVID-19, enrolled during active disease. The sample was peripheral blood. At the DNA level, the sequence is TGCGCCAGCAGCCCCGGACTAGCGGGAGGTGGTGGCACAGATACGCAGTATTTT. Translation gives CASSPGLAGGGGTDTQYF.